These 2 T cell receptor beta chains were all obtained from the same sample, sequenced in a study of blood T cell repertoires in COVID-19. This table comes from immunoSEQ multiplex PCR, and its TCRdb copy is limited to in-frame clones, with some not included. This sample has some 250,000 clones; around four fifths occur once, and the top ten carry just over 8.5%. Sample: peripheral blood. These TCRs come from a middle-aged man with active or convalescent COVID-19.

The chain has TRBV30 and TRBJ2-7, with TRBD2 as a possible D gene (6 bases). The length of the CDR3 is 15 residues. Germline CDR1 and CDR2: GTSNPN and SVGIG (reference sequence). Trimming removed 2 bases at V and 1 base at J, with 15 bases between. The CDR3 DNA follows: TGTGCCTGGAGTCCGGTAGCGGTGCCATCCTACGAGCAGTACTTC. Translated, it gives CAWSPVAVPSYEQYF.

The chain combines TRBV29-1 with TRBJ1-1; no clear D gene. Germline CDR1 and CDR2: SQVTM and ANQGSEA. The CDR3 totals 11 residues. The V end lost 7 bases, the J end lost 6 bases, and 12 bases lay between the germline ends. In DNA, the CDR3 is TGCAGCGGCAGCCGGGGTTCTGAAGCTTTCTTT. Encoded protein: CSGSRGSEAFF.